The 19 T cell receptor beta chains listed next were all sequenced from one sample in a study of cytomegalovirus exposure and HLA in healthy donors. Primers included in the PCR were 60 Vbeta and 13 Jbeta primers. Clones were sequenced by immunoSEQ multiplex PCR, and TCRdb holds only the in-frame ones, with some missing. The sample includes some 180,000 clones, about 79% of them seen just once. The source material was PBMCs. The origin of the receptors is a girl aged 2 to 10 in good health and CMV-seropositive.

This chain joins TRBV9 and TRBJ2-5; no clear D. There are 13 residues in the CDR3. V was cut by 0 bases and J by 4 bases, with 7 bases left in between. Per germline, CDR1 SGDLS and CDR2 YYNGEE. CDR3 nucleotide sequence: TGTGCCAGCAGCGTAGGGTTTAGAGAGACCCAGTACTTC. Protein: CASSVGFRETQYF.

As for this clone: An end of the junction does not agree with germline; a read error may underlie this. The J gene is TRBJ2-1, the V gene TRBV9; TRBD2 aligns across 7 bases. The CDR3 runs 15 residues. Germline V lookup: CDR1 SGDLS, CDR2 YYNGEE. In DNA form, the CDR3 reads TGTGCCAGCAGCGAAGACAGCGGGGCCTATAATGAGCAGTTCTTC. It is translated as CASSEDSGAYNEQFF.

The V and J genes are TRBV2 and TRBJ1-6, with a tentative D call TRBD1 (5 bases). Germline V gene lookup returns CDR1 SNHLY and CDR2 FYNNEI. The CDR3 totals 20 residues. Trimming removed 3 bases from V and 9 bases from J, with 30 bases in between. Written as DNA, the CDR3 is TGTGCCAGCAGTGACGCTTCGAATAGGGGAGGGATTGGATTAATTTCACCCCTCCACTTT. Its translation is CASSDASNRGGIGLISPLHF.

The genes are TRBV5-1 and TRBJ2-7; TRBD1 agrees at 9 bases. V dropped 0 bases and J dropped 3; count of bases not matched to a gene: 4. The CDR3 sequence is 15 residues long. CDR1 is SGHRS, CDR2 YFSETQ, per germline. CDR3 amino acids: CASSLEGQGFYEQYF. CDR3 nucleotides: TGCGCCAGCAGCTTGGAGGGACAGGGTTTCTACGAGCAGTACTTC.

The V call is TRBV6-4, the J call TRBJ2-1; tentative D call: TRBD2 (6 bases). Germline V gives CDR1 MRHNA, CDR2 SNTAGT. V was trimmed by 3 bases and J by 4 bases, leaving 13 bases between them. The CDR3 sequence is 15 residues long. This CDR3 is CASSEYGREYNEQFF. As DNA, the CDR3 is TGTGCCAGCAGTGAATACGGGAGAGAATACAATGAGCAGTTCTTC.

The CDR3 loop reads CASSLGSTSGGYGNTQYF. Written as DNA, the CDR3 is TGTGCCAGCAGCTTAGGGTCCACTAGCGGGGGGTATGGGAATACGCAGTATTTT. This chain connects TRBV7-8 to TRBJ2-3, with 12 positions matching TRBD2. The V gene's germline CDR1 is SGHVS and CDR2 FQNEAQ. The CDR3 consists of 18 residues. V lost 1 base, J lost 7 bases, and 12 bases stayed unmatched. The full variable domain, in which reference TRBV7-8 and TRBJ2-3 provide the parts outside the CDR3, is GAGVSQSPRYKVAKRGQDVALRCDPISGHVSLFWYQQALGQGPEFLTYFQNEAQLDKSGLPSDRFFAERPEGSVSTLKIQRTQQEDSAVYLCASSLGSTSGGYGNTQYFGPGTRLTVL.

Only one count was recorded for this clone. As DNA, the CDR3 is TGTGCCAGCAGTTTTACGAGAGGGATTTCGTCCTACGAGCAGTACTTC. It encodes CASSFTRGISSYEQYF. This rearrangement joins TRBV27 to TRBJ2-7, with D possibly TRBD2 on 5 matching bases. The CDR3 is 16 residues long. The ends were cut back, 3 bases at V and 1 base at J, with 16 bases in the middle. Germline CDR1 and CDR2: MNHEY and SMNVEV (reference sequence).

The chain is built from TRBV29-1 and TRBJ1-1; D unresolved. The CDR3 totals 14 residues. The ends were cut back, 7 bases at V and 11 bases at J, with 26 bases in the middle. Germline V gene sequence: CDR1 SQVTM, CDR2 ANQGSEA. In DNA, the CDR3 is TGCAGCGCCACTACAACCAGCGGCGAGCCCGAGGCTTTCTTT. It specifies CSATTTSGEPEAFF.

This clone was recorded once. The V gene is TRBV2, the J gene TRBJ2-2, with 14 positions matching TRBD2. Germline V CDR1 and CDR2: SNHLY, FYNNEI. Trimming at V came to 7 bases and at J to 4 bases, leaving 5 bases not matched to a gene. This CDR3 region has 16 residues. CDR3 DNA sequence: TGTGCCAGCACCGGGGGACTAGCGGGAGTCACCGGGGAGCTGTTTTTT. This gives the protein CASTGGLAGVTGELFF.

The CDR3 is CASSHSNTEAFF. In DNA form, the CDR3 reads TGTGCCAGCTCACACTCGAACACTGAAGCTTTCTTT. The chain couples TRBV18 to TRBJ1-1, with D hard to call. From germline, CDR1 is KGHSH and CDR2 LQKENI. V gave up 4 bases and J gave up 1 base, with 4 bases separating them. CDR3 length equals 12 residues.

CDR3 in DNA: TGTGCCAGCAGCTTGTTAGGAGGCCACTATGGCTACACCTTC. This encodes CASSLLGGHYGYTF. The genes are TRBV5-4 and TRBJ1-2; the D is unclear. The germline V and J ends were trimmed by 1 base and 3 bases, with 10 bases remaining between them. This CDR3 has 14 amino acids. Germline V CDR1 and CDR2: SGHNT, YYREEE (reference sequence).

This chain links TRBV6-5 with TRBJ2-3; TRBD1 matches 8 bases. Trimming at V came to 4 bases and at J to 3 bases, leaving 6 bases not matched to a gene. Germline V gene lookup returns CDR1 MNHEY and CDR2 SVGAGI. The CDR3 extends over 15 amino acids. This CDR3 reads CASSSPNRGTDTQYF. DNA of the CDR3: TGTGCCAGCAGTTCCCCTAACAGGGGGACAGATACGCAGTATTTT.

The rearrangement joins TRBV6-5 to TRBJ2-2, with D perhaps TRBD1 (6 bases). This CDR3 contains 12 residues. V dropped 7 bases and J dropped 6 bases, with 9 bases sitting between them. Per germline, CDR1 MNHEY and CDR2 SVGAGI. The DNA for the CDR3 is TGTGCCAGCACCAGGGGTCCCGGGGAGCTGTTTTTT. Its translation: CASTRGPGELFF.

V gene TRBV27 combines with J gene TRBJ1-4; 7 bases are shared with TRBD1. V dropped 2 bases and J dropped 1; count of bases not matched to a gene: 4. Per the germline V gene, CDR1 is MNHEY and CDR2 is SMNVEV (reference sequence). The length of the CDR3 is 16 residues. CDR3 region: CASSLVYRGTNEKLFF. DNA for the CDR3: TGTGCCAGCAGTTTAGTCTACAGGGGAACTAATGAAAAACTGTTTTTT.

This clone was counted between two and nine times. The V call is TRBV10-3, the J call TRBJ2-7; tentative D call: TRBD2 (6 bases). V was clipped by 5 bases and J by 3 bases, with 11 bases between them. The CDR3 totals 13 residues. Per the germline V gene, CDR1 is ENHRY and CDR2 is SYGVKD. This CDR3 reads CAISTGLIYEQYF. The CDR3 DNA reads TGTGCCATCAGTACGGGACTCATCTACGAGCAGTACTTC.

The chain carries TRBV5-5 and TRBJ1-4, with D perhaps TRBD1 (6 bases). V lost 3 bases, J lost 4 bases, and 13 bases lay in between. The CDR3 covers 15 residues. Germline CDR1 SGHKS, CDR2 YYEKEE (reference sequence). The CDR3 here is CASSSRTASNEKLFF. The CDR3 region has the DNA TGTGCCAGCAGCTCAAGGACAGCGAGTAATGAAAAACTGTTTTTT.

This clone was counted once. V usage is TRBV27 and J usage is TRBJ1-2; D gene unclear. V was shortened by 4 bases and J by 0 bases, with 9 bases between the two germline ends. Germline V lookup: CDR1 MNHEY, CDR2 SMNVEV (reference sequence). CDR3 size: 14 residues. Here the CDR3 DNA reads TGTGCCAGCAGTTCTCGTAGCCCTAACTATGGCTACACCTTC. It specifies CASSSRSPNYGYTF.

The chain's CDR3 is CASSRTTGNTEAFF. The CDR3 coding sequence is TGCGCCAGCAGCCGGACGACAGGGAACACTGAAGCTTTCTTT. The chain links TRBV5-1 to TRBJ1-1; D is possibly TRBD1 (6 bases). Germline-derived CDR1 and CDR2 are SGHRS and YFSETQ. The CDR3 has 14 amino acids. V was cut by 4 bases and J by 1 base, with 11 bases left in between. The entire variable domain, with the rest obtained from reference TRBV5-1 and TRBJ1-1, is as follows: KAGVTQTPRYLIKTRGQQVTLSCSPISGHRSVSWYQQTPGQGLQFLFEYFSETQRNKGNFPGRFSGRQFSNSRSEMNVSTLELGDSALYLCASSRTTGNTEAFFGQGTRLTVV.

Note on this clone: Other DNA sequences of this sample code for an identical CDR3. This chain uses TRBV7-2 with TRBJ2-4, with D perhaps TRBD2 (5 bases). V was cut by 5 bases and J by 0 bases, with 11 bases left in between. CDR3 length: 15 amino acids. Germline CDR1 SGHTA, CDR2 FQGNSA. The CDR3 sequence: CASSPEAGAKNIQYF. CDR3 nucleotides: TGTGCCAGCAGCCCTGAGGCGGGAGCCAAAAACATTCAGTACTTC.